Below, 12 T cell receptor beta chains from the same sample are listed, as sequenced in a study of blood T cell repertoires in COVID-19. Measured with immunoSEQ multiplex PCR; TCRdb has only the in-frame clones, and not every one. The sample yields some 30,000 clones, almost 85% seen once. Sequencing was performed on peripheral blood. Every receptor here comes from a man aged 55 to 70 with active COVID-19.

The genes are TRBV4-2 and TRBJ2-4, with TRBD2 matching over 7 bases. This CDR3 has 19 amino acids. V shed 0 bases and J 2 bases; nucleotides not matched to a gene: 13. Germline CDR1 reads LGHNA; CDR2 reads YNFKEQ. DNA of the CDR3: TGTGCCAGCAGCCAAGAGAGGAGCGGGATGACTATGACCAAAAACATTCAGTACTTC. Translating it yields CASSQERSGMTMTKNIQYF.

This clone was observed once. The genes are TRBV2 and TRBJ1-5; possible D gene TRBD1, 6 bases. CDR3 length: 14 residues. V dropped 6 bases and J dropped 3 bases, with 12 bases sitting between them. Germline CDR1 and CDR2: SNHLY and FYNNEI. The CDR3 sequence is CASRNGQPNQPQHF. The CDR3 DNA reads TGTGCCAGCAGAAACGGACAGCCCAATCAGCCCCAGCATTTT.

The chain joins TRBV23-1 to TRBJ2-3, with TRBD1 identical over 10 bases. TRBV23-1 qualifies as an ORF whose function is uncertain. Trimming took 2 bases from V and 3 from J; bases not matched to a gene: 14. CDR3 length: 19 residues. In DNA, the CDR3 is TGCGCCAGCAGTCAAAAGGACCCGGGGACAGGGGTGAGGACAGATACGCAGTATTTT. Translating it yields CASSQKDPGTGVRTDTQYF.

This chain connects TRBV15 to TRBJ2-3; TRBD2 matches 11 bases. Trimming cost V 5 bases and J 5 bases; bases outside gene matches: 6. Germline lookup yields CDR1 LNHNV and CDR2 YYDKDF (reference sequence). The CDR3 loop spans 15 amino acids. The CDR3 sequence is CATSPLAGGVDTQYF. Here the CDR3 DNA reads TGTGCCACCAGCCCTCTAGCGGGGGGTGTAGATACGCAGTATTTT.

The chain joins TRBV18 to TRBJ2-5; D unclear. CDR1 KGHSH and CDR2 LQKENI come from the germline V gene. This CDR3 contains 14 residues. Trimming cost V 0 bases and J 1 base, with 6 bases left between them. The CDR3 sequence: CASSPPNSQETQYF. As DNA, the CDR3 is TGTGCCAGCTCACCACCGAACTCCCAAGAGACCCAGTACTTC.

The V and J genes are TRBV28 and TRBJ1-5; perhaps TRBD1 as D (5 bases). Looked up from germline, CDR1 is MDHEN and CDR2 is SYDVKM. This CDR3 spans 14 amino acids. The germline V and J ends were trimmed by 6 bases and 6 bases, with 15 bases remaining between them. CDR3 sequence (DNA): TGTGCCAGCAGCCGCGGGGGAGGGTCTCAGCCCCAGCATTTT. As protein: CASSRGGGSQPQHF.

V gene TRBV5-1 combines with J gene TRBJ2-7, with 13 bases lining up with TRBD2. In germline, CDR1 is SGHRS, CDR2 YFSETQ. The CDR3 length is 16 residues. With V trimmed by 4 bases and J by 6 bases, 10 bases remained unmatched. CDR3 region: CASSKTSGRAGAEQYV. The CDR3 bases are TGCGCCAGCAGCAAAACTAGCGGGAGGGCCGGGGCCGAGCAGTACGTC.

The chain combines TRBV5-1 with TRBJ2-3; 14 positions agree with TRBD2. Germline assignment: CDR1 SGHRS and CDR2 YFSETQ. With 4 bases clipped from V and 3 bases from J, the junction kept 4 bases outside the gene matches. There are 16 residues in the CDR3. Here the CDR3 DNA reads TGCGCCAGCAGCACCGGGACTAGCGGGAGAACAGATACGCAGTATTTT. Translating gives CASSTGTSGRTDTQYF.

The chain links TRBV5-1 to TRBJ2-3; D may be TRBD2 (6 bases). This CDR3 has 16 amino acids. CDR1 and CDR2 from the germline V gene are SGHRS and YFSETQ. Trimming shortened V by 4 bases and J by 3 bases, and 18 bases separated the two germline ends. The CDR3 sequence is CASSIEGPGGTDTQYF. The CDR3 coding sequence is TGCGCCAGCAGCATAGAGGGGCCTGGGGGGACAGATACGCAGTATTTT. The entire variable domain, with the rest obtained from reference TRBV5-1 and TRBJ2-3, is as follows: KAGVTQTPRYLIKTRGQQVTLSCSPISGHRSVSWYQQTPGQGLQFLFEYFSETQRNKGNFPGRFSGRQFSNSRSEMNVSTLELGDSALYLCASSIEGPGGTDTQYFGPGTRLTVL.

This rearrangement joins TRBV6-2 or TRBV6-3 to TRBJ2-1; TRBD2 aligns across 10 bases. With 5 bases clipped from V and 6 bases from J, the junction kept 13 bases outside the gene matches. This CDR3 has 17 residues. Looked up from germline, CDR1 is MNHEY and CDR2 is SVGEGT. Written as DNA, the CDR3 is TGTGCCAGCAGTCACCTCTCGGCTAGCGGGAGTTTCAATGAGCAGTTCTTC. Amino acid sequence: CASSHLSASGSFNEQFF.

The rearrangement links TRBV27 to TRBJ2-3, with 11 bases fitting TRBD2. Germline V gene data show CDR1 as MNHEY and CDR2 as SMNVEV (reference sequence). J lost 3 bases, V lost 3 bases, and 11 bases had no gene match. The CDR3 has 18 amino acids. CDR3 loop: CASSLGPPGTSGTDTQYF. CDR3 in DNA: TGTGCCAGCAGTTTGGGGCCCCCCGGGACTAGCGGAACAGATACGCAGTATTTT.

The chain uses TRBV10-3 and TRBJ2-3, with TRBD1 as a possible D gene (5 bases). The germline V gene has CDR1 ENHRY and CDR2 SYGVKD. With 4 bases removed from V and 3 bases from J, the gap between germline ends came to 11 bases. CDR3 size: 14 residues. DNA of the CDR3: TGTGCCATCAGTGCAGGGATATCGACAGATACGCAGTATTTT. Amino acid sequence: CAISAGISTDTQYF.